These 21 T cell receptor beta chains came from one sample sequenced in a study of tumor-infiltrating lymphocytes in primary liver carcinoma (TCRdb year 2017). These reads were obtained on an Illumina HiSeq 2500. A constant-region primer and ProtoScript II reverse transcriptase were used to reverse-transcribe TCRbeta-specific cDNA from roughly 480 ng total RNA. The TCRbeta libraries were prepared through three rounds of nested multiplex PCR following a slightly modified ARM-PCR procedure. Each of the first two PCR rounds ran for approximately 10 cycles using multiplex TRBV1-TRBV30 forward primers together with a Cbeta reverse primer. TCRdb's own reprocessing of the public reads used fastp at Q25 and MiXCR and kept productive beta chains. Each record represents a unique CDR3 protein, reported with the most common genes and DNA among its rows. The sample yields more than 150,000 distinct CDR3 sequences; roughly 60% were counted once. The biggest ten clones account for roughly 76% of the sample.

Blood RNA was extracted from unsorted whole blood with TRIzol reagent; germline DNA came from the DNeasy Blood & Tissue kit. Sequenced material: peripheral blood. These receptors were obtained from a man aged 35 to 55 with primary liver carcinoma and hepatitis B virus infection.

This clonotype was counted between two and nine times. The chain joins TRBV12-3 or TRBV12-4 to TRBJ1-2, with D possibly matching TRBD1 (6 bases). Trimming took 7 bases from V and 8 from J, leaving 20 bases between them. The CDR3 length is 14 residues. The CDR3 DNA reads TGTGCCAGCAACCTACAGGGAGGGGCTCGAGGCTACACCTTC. Its protein is CASNLQGGARGYTF.

This clonotype occurred many times. The chain carries TRBV11-2 and TRBJ2-1, with D unresolved. CDR3 length equals 13 residues. The germline CDR1 and CDR2 sequences are SGHAT and FQNNGV. Between the trimmed V and J ends, which lost 1 base and 11 bases, there was a span of 12 bases. CDR3: CASSLGLEGQQFF. The CDR3 DNA follows: TGTGCCAGCAGCTTAGGGCTAGAAGGACAGCAGTTCTTC.

The V and J genes are TRBV6-7 and TRBJ2-6, with D unresolved. TRBV6-7 is treated as an ORF (open reading frame) with a function not yet certain. The CDR3 runs 20 residues. Trimming removed 0 bases from V and 0 bases from J, with 18 bases in between. CDR3 residues: CASSYSRCRIHYSGANVLTF. CDR3 sequence (DNA): TGTGCCAGCAGTTACTCGAGATGTAGAATTCACTACTCTGGGGCCAACGTCCTGACTTTC.

Turning to this clonotype: Because the CDR3 is missing its conserved closing phenylalanine or tryptophan, this is likely a read error. The rearrangement joins TRBV11-1 to TRBJ1-1; tentatively, D is TRBD1 (5 bases). The CDR3 consists of 15 residues. Germline V CDR1 and CDR2: SGHAT, FQDESV (reference sequence). Trimming removed 7 bases from V and 5 bases from J, with 20 bases in between. The CDR3 bases are TGTGCCAGCACCCCACGGGGAGGGGTCGGAACTGAAGCTTTCCTT. As protein: CASTPRGGVGTEAFL.

The chain joins TRBV7-8 to TRBJ1-4; D perhaps matches TRBD1 (5 bases). V shed 5 bases and J shed 0 bases, with 10 bases lying between them. The CDR3 is made up of 15 amino acids. The germline CDR1 and CDR2 sequences are SGHVS and FQNEAQ. CDR3 bases: TGTGCCAGCAGCCTTCAGGGTGCAACTAATGAAAAACTGTTTTTT. Protein: CASSLQGATNEKLFF. Complete variable domain (other parts from reference TRBV7-8 and TRBJ1-4): GAGVSQSPRYKVAKRGQDVALRCDPISGHVSLFWYQQALGQGPEFLTYFQNEAQLDKSGLPSDRFFAERPEGSVSTLKIQRTQQEDSAVYLCASSLQGATNEKLFFGSGTQLSVL.

This chain connects TRBV6-1 to TRBJ1-1; 7 bases are a match to TRBD1. CDR3 length equals 16 residues. Germline V gene lookup returns CDR1 MNHNS and CDR2 SASEGT. The J segment lost 2 bases and the V segment lost 6 bases, leaving 12 bases of the junction unmatched. This CDR3 reads CASSHGTAYSNTEAFF. CDR3 nucleotides: TGTGCCAGCAGCCACGGGACAGCGTACAGTAACACTGAAGCTTTCTTT.

This clonotype was recorded at least ten times. The chain carries TRBV4-2 and TRBJ2-2; D gene unclear. Germline V lookup: CDR1 LGHNA, CDR2 YNFKEQ. The V end lost 4 bases, the J end lost 2 bases, and 14 bases lay between the germline ends. This CDR3 is 16 amino acids long. The CDR3 bases are TGTGCCAGCAGCCTGGACGCAAGCGATAACACCGGGGAGCTGTTTTTT. Protein product: CASSLDASDNTGELFF.

This clonotype has a single count. The chain uses TRBV13 and TRBJ2-1, with 7 bases identical to TRBD2. The CDR3 has 17 residues. The germline gives CDR1 PRHDT, CDR2 FYEKMQ (reference sequence). Trimming removed 4 bases from V and 0 bases from J; junction bases left unmatched: 9. Written as DNA, the CDR3 is TGTGCCAGCAGCTCCTCCCTAGCGGCCCTCTCCTACAATGAGCAGTTCTTC. Protein product: CASSSSLAALSYNEQFF.

The V gene is TRBV5-4, the J gene TRBJ2-7, with unresolved D. CDR1 is SGHNT, CDR2 YYREEE, per germline (reference sequence). The ends were cut back, 4 bases at V and 4 bases at J, with 12 bases in the middle. The CDR3 is 13 residues long. The CDR3 region has the DNA TGTGCCAGCAGCCCGTGGGGTGGATACGAGCAGTACTTC. As protein: CASSPWGGYEQYF. The variable domain in full, with the rest retrieved from reference TRBV5-4 and TRBJ2-7, is ETGVTQSPTHLIKTRGQQVTLRCSSQSGHNTVSWYQQALGQGPQFIFQYYREEENGRGNFPPRFSGLQFPNYSSELNVNALELDDSALYLCASSPWGGYEQYFGPGTRLTVT.

In its sample, this clonotype was seen a few times. The V gene is TRBV10-2, the J gene TRBJ2-3, with 13 nucleotides matching TRBD2. Germline CDR1 reads WSHSY; CDR2 reads SAAADI. Unmatched junction bases numbered 9, after V lost 3 bases and J lost 6 bases. The CDR3 runs 17 residues. CDR3 protein: CASSEWTSGRGADTQYF. The CDR3 coding sequence is TGCGCCAGCAGTGAATGGACTAGCGGGAGAGGGGCGGATACGCAGTATTTT.

Concerning this clonotype: This may be a read error, as it is one base from a much larger clone. The chain links TRBV29-1 to TRBJ2-7; D might be TRBD1 (6 bases). The CDR3 contains 12 residues. Deletions cut 8 bases from V and 1 base from J, with 12 bases between. Per germline, CDR1 SQVTM and CDR2 ANQGSEA. The CDR3 reads CSIHRESYEQYF. The CDR3 DNA reads as TGCAGCATACACAGGGAATCCTACGAGCAGTACTTC.

DNA of the CDR3: TGTGCCAGCAGTGAGAGTGGCTATGGCTACACCTTC. It specifies CASSESGYGYTF. The chain carries TRBV2 and TRBJ1-2; D gene unclear. V was cut by 3 bases and J by 4 bases, with 6 bases left in between. The CDR3 consists of 12 residues. CDR1 and CDR2 (germline): SNHLY, FYNNEI.

The chain carries TRBV6-1 and TRBJ2-1; 8 bases line up with TRBD1. The CDR3 covers 13 residues. V lost 6 bases to trimming and J lost 9 bases; unmatched junction nucleotides: 7. In germline, CDR1 is MNHNS, CDR2 SASEGT. CDR3 nucleotide sequence: TGTGCCAGCAGACGGGACAGGTGGGGTGAGCAGTTCTTC. This encodes CASRRDRWGEQFF.

The J gene is TRBJ2-7, the V gene TRBV10-3; TRBD2 is a possible D gene (6 bases). This CDR3 has 14 residues. The germline V and J ends were trimmed by 1 base and 6 bases, with 13 bases remaining between them. Germline assignment: CDR1 ENHRY and CDR2 SYGVKD. Here the CDR3 reads CAISELSGRGEQYF. Here the CDR3 DNA reads TGTGCCATCAGTGAGTTATCCGGGAGAGGCGAGCAGTACTTC.

This chain connects TRBV10-2 to TRBJ2-5; D is uncertain. CDR3 length: 17 residues. V gave up 3 bases and J gave up 4 bases, with 21 bases separating them. Germline lookup yields CDR1 WSHSY and CDR2 SAAADI. CDR3 sequence: CASSDQRPGNQGETQYF. The CDR3 DNA reads TGCGCCAGCAGTGATCAACGACCTGGGAACCAAGGAGAGACCCAGTACTTC.

The chain is built from TRBV14 and TRBJ2-1, with D hard to call. Germline assignment: CDR1 SGHDN and CDR2 FVKESK. The V gene lost 1 base and the J gene lost 7 bases, with 11 bases spanning the gap. The length of the CDR3 is 14 residues. The CDR3 coding sequence is TGTGCCAGCAGCCAAGGATCAGCGATAAATGAGCAGTTCTTC. Its protein product is CASSQGSAINEQFF.

The chain's CDR3 is CASSLGRLAGNEQFF. As DNA, the CDR3 is TGTGCCAGCAGCTTAGGCAGACTAGCGGGAAATGAGCAGTTCTTC. This chain connects TRBV7-8 to TRBJ2-1; 11 bases map to TRBD2. Germline values: CDR1 SGHVS, CDR2 FQNEAQ. After removal of 1 base from V and 7 bases from J, the junction contained 3 bases not matched to a gene. The CDR3 consists of 15 residues.

This clonotype was found a few times. The chain has TRBV6-2 or TRBV6-3 and TRBJ1-1; D unclear. This CDR3 comprises 14 residues. Germline values: CDR1 MNHEY, CDR2 SVGEGT. Between the trimmed V and J ends, which lost 9 bases and 2 bases, there was a span of 16 bases. CDR3: CASNWAGLNTEAFF. CDR3 nucleotide sequence: TGTGCCAGTAATTGGGCCGGTCTAAACACTGAAGCTTTCTTT.

There are a few counts of this clonotype. The chain combines TRBV28 with TRBJ2-5; 9 nucleotides match TRBD1. Unmatched junction bases numbered 9, after V lost 5 bases and J lost 5 bases. Germline V gene lookup returns CDR1 MDHEN and CDR2 SYDVKM. This CDR3 is 15 amino acids long. As DNA, the CDR3 is TGTGCCAGCAGTGTCGACAGGGGGAGGTGGGAGACCCAGTACTTC. Its protein product is CASSVDRGRWETQYF.

In its sample, this clonotype was seen a few times. A clone one base away is much larger, so this may be a read error. The J gene is TRBJ2-2, the V gene TRBV11-2; D ambiguous. Germline CDR1 and CDR2: SGHAT and FQNNGV. Trimming removed 1 base at V and 4 bases at J, with 7 bases between. There are 14 residues in the CDR3. The DNA for the CDR3 is TGTGCCAGCAGCTTAGGTCTCGCCACCGGGGAGCTGTTTTTT. Its protein product is CASSLGLATGELFF.

This clonotype was recorded at least ten times. V usage is TRBV6-6 and J usage is TRBJ2-5; tentative D call: TRBD2 (6 bases). The CDR3 runs to 11 residues. V lost 7 bases to trimming and J lost 5 bases, with 8 bases between them. Germline CDR1 is MNHNY and CDR2 is SVGAGI (reference sequence). Here the CDR3 reads CASKRVETQYF. The DNA of the CDR3 is TGTGCCAGCAAGCGGGTTGAGACCCAGTACTTC.